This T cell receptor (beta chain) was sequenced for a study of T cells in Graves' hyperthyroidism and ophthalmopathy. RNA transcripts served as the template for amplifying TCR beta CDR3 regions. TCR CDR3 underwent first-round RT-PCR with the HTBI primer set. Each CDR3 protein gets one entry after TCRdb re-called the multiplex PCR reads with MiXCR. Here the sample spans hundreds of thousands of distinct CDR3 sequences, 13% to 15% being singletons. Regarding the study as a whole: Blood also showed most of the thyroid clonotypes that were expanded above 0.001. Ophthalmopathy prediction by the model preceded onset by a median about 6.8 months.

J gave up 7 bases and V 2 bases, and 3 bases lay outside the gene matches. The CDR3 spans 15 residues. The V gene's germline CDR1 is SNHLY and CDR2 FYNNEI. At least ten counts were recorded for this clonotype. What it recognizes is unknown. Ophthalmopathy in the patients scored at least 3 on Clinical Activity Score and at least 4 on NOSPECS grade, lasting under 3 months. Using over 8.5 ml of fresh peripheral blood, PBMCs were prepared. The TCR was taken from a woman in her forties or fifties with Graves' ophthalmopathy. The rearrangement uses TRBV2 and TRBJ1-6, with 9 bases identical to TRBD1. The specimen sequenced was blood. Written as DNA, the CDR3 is TGTGCCAGCAGTGAACGTGGGACAGGGAATTCACCCCTCCACTTT. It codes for CASSERGTGNSPLHF.